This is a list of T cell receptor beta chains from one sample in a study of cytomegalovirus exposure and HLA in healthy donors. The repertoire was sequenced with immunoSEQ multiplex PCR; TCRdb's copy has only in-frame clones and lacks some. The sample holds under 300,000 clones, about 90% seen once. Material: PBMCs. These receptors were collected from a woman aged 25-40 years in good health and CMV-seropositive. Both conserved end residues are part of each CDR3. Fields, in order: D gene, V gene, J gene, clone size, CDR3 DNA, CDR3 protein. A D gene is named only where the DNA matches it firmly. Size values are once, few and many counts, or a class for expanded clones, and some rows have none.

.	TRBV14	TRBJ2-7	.	TGTGCCAGCAGTCTCCAAACAGGGACGGCCTACGAGCAGTACTTC	CASSLQTGTAYEQYF
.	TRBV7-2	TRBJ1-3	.	TGTGCCAGCAGCTTATCCAGGATTTCTGGAAACACCATATATTTT	CASSLSRISGNTIYF
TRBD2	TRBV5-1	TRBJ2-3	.	TGCGCCAGCAGCTTGCAGACTAGCTTTACAGATACGCAGTATTTT	CASSLQTSFTDTQYF
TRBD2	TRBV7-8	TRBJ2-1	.	TGTGCCAGCAGCTTAGGGGGTAGCGGGGGCGATGAGCAGTTCTTC	CASSLGGSGGDEQFF
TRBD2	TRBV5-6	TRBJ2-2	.	TGTGCCAGCAGCCCGGGACTAGCAGTCAACACCGGGGAGCTGTTTTTT	CASSPGLAVNTGELFF
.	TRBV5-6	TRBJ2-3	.	TGTGCCAGCAGCCTGATAGCAGATACGCAGTATTTT	CASSLIADTQYF
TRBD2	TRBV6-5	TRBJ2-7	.	TGTGCCAGCAGTTACTCGCGGGCGGGAGTGAGGGAGCAGTACTTC	CASSYSRAGVREQYF
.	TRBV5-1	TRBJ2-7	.	TGCGCCAGCACTGGGACTTTGAGCTCCTACGAGCAGTACTTC	CASTGTLSSYEQYF
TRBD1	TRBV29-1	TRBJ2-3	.	TGCAGCGTTGGTGGGGAGGACAGGGGGAACACAGATACGCAGTATTTT	CSVGGEDRGNTDTQYF
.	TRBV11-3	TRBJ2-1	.	TGTGCCAGCAGCCAGAGACTAGTTATGAATGAGCAGTTCTTC	CASSQRLVMNEQFF
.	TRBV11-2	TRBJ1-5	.	TGTGCCAGCAGGGCAGGGGCCACCTCAGGGCCCCAGCATTTT	CASRAGATSGPQHF
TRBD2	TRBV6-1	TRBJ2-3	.	TGTGCCAGCAATAGACTAGCGTCAGCGCTAGGTACGCAGTATTTT	CASNRLASALGTQYF
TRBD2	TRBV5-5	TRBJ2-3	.	TGTGCCAGCACCCAACTAGCGACAGATACGCAGTATTTT	CASTQLATDTQYF
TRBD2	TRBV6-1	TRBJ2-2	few	TGTGCCAGCAGTGGGACTAGCGTAACCGGGGAGCTGTTTTTT	CASSGTSVTGELFF
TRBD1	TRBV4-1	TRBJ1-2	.	TGCGCCAGCAGCAAATTCATCCCAACAGGGGGACAAGGCTACACCTTC	CASSKFIPTGGQGYTF
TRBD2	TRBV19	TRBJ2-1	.	TGTGCCAGTAGTAGCGGGAGGGTGATCAATGAGCAGTTCTTC	CASSSGRVINEQFF
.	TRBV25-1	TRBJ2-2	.	TGTGCCAGCAGTGTGGCCACCAACACCGGGGAGCTGTTTTTT	CASSVATNTGELFF
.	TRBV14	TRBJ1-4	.	TGTGCCAGCAGCCGACACGGTGGAAAACTGTTTTTT	CASSRHGGKLFF
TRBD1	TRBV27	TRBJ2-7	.	TGTGCCAGCAGTTTAGAGACAGGGGGATACGAGCAGTACTTC	CASSLETGGYEQYF
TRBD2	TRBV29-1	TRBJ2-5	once	TGCAGCGCCCGAGGGTCAGTAACTGGACTAGCGGGAGAGGGGGAGACCCAGTACTTC	CSARGSVTGLAGEGETQYF
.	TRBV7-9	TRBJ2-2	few	TGTGCCAGCAGCTTAGCAGGTCGGGACACCGGGGAGCTGTTTTTT	CASSLAGRDTGELFF
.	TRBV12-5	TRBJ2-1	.	TGTGCTAGTGGTCGGGACTCACGGGCGCAGTTCTTC	CASGRDSRAQFF
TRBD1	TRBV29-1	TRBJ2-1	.	TGCAGCGTGATTTGGACAGGGGGGTACAATGAGCAGTTCTTC	CSVIWTGGYNEQFF
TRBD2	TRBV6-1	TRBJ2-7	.	TGTGCCAGCACAGAGTCTAGCGGGATTGACTACGAGCAGTACTTC	CASTESSGIDYEQYF
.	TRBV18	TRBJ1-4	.	TGTGCCAGCTCACCTTTTACGGGGGGCGCGACTAATGAAAAACTGTTTTTT	CASSPFTGGATNEKLFF
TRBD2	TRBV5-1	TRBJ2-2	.	TGCGCCAGCAGCACCTTGGGGACTAGCGGGACAGCGAACACCGGGGAGCTGTTTTTT	CASSTLGTSGTANTGELFF
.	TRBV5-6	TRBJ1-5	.	TGTGCCAGCAGCTTGGGGGGGGGAAGCAATCAGCCCCAGCATTTT	CASSLGGGSNQPQHF
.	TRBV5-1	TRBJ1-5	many	TGCGCCAGCAGCTTGGAAGGGGTTGGGAATCAGCCCCAGCATTTT	CASSLEGVGNQPQHF
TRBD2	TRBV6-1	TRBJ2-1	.	TGTGCCAGCAGTGATGGATCTGGGACTAGAAACAATGAGCAGTTCTTC	CASSDGSGTRNNEQFF
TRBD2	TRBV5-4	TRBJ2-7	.	TGTGCCAGCAGAAGCGGGAGCTCCTACGAGCAGTACTTC	CASRSGSSYEQYF
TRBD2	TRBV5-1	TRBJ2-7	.	TGCGCCAGCAGCTTGGTGAGACTAGCGGGCATTACCTACGAGCAGTACTTC	CASSLVRLAGITYEQYF
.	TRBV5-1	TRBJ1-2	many	TGCGCCAGCAGACAGATTTCCGACTATGGCTACACCTTC	CASRQISDYGYTF